Listed below are T cell receptor beta chains from one sample, sequenced in a study of vaccination and CD4 T cells after COVID-19. Which antigens these TCRs recognize remains unknown. TCRdb passed the PCR reads through MiXCR, listing each CDR3 protein once. The repertoire consists of approximately 9,800 distinct CDR3 sequences, with approximately 59% occurring once and the leading ten covering 27%. Input material: CD4+ T cells from blood, cultured in vitro. These receptors were taken from a human donor who had recovered from COVID-19. Both conserved end residues are part of each CDR3. Each record gives: clone size, V gene, CDR3 protein. Clone size appears in some rows only: once, few, many, or a class for an expanded clone.

>.|TRBV20-1
CSARPSSYEQYF
>.|TRBV21-1
CASSKMLAGETQYF
>few|TRBV6-1
CASSEAQGGVRYGYTF
>.|TRBV7-9
CATVTASGAYEQYF
>.|TRBV30
CAWKAPGNSGNTIYF
>.|TRBV27
CASSTIGAGRTEAFF
>.|TRBV7-9
CASSLSRVGGDYGYTF
>.|TRBV7-6
CASSSGGQGGYEQYF
>.|TRBV7-2
CASSLGLMNTEAFF
>.|TRBV6-2/TRBV6-3
CASSSWTGRPYYDEQYF
>.|TRBV20-1
CSAKSGRARTDTQYF
>.|TRBV25-1
CASSEDRAFSEAFF
>.|TRBV27
CASRGGAAQPQHF
>.|TRBV7-8
CASSLSPQVVQPQHF
>few|TRBV20-1
CSATPGQSYGYTF
>.|TRBV20-1
CSAKTGVNQPQHF
>.|TRBV7-9
CASSLAIGVSYEQYF
>.|TRBV7-6
CASRALPPKQETQYF
>.|TRBV24-1
CATSDRRPGRGYNEQFF
>.|TRBV20-1
CSAVLAGVRFTDTQYF
>.|TRBV6-2/TRBV6-3
CASSYFDTQYF
>.|TRBV20-1
CSARDLGYNTGELFF
>.|TRBV20-1
CSALRTSSLGTQYF